The rows below give T cell receptor beta chains drawn from one sample of a study of shared clonotypes between healthy human individuals. Assay used: immunoSEQ multiplex PCR; TCRdb lists only in-frame clones, some missing. Altogether 2 million to 2.5 million clones are present, approximately 93% being singletons, with the ten largest covering around 0.4%. The sequencing input was naive CD4+ T cells from PBMCs. The receptors come from a young man in good health. Some clones in this sample may be carry-over from other donors' samples. The CDR3 runs from the conserved cysteine through the conserved F or W. The order of the fields is clone size, D gene, J gene, V gene, CDR3 protein, CDR3 DNA. The D gene is left open where the match is weak. Only part of the rows carry a size: once, few, many, or a class if the clone is expanded.

abundance: .
d_gene: .
j_gene: TRBJ2-2
v_gene: TRBV5-4
CDR3aa: CASSLYTGELFF
CDR3nt: TGTGCCAGCAGCTTGTACACCGGGGAGCTGTTTTTT

abundance: .
d_gene: TRBD1
j_gene: TRBJ2-4
v_gene: TRBV6-5
CDR3aa: CASSYRAGGIIQYF
CDR3nt: TGTGCCAGCAGTTACCGAGCAGGGGGAATCATTCAGTACTTC

abundance: .
d_gene: .
j_gene: TRBJ2-3
v_gene: TRBV5-4
CDR3aa: CASSLSGSTDTQYF
CDR3nt: TGTGCCAGCAGCTTAAGTGGAAGCACAGATACGCAGTATTTT

abundance: .
d_gene: .
j_gene: TRBJ2-3
v_gene: TRBV6-1
CDR3aa: CASSDDRTDTQYF
CDR3nt: TGTGCCAGCAGTGATGACAGGACAGATACGCAGTATTTT

abundance: .
d_gene: .
j_gene: TRBJ2-7
v_gene: TRBV7-2
CDR3aa: CASSLSLNSYEQYF
CDR3nt: TGTGCCAGCAGCTTATCACTTAACTCCTACGAGCAGTACTTC

abundance: .
d_gene: TRBD2
j_gene: TRBJ2-3
v_gene: TRBV2
CDR3aa: CASNAGWGLAGGRHRDTQYF
CDR3nt: TGTGCCAGCAACGCTGGTTGGGGGCTAGCGGGGGGCCGACATAGGGATACGCAGTATTTT

abundance: .
d_gene: TRBD1
j_gene: TRBJ1-4
v_gene: TRBV10-3
CDR3aa: CATRTGGNEKLFF
CDR3nt: TGTGCCACCCGAACAGGGGGGAATGAAAAACTGTTTTTT

abundance: .
d_gene: TRBD1
j_gene: TRBJ1-4
v_gene: TRBV10-3
CDR3aa: CAIRGTGTNEKLFF
CDR3nt: TGTGCCATCAGGGGGACAGGAACTAATGAAAAACTGTTTTTT

abundance: .
d_gene: TRBD2
j_gene: TRBJ2-1
v_gene: TRBV28
CDR3aa: CASTGTSAHSYNEQFF
CDR3nt: TGTGCCAGCACAGGGACTAGCGCTCACTCCTACAATGAGCAGTTCTTC

abundance: .
d_gene: .
j_gene: TRBJ1-2
v_gene: TRBV4-1
CDR3aa: CASSQDRIGVLGYTF
CDR3nt: TGCGCCAGCAGCCAAGATCGTATCGGGGTCTTGGGCTACACCTTC

abundance: .
d_gene: .
j_gene: TRBJ2-1
v_gene: TRBV7-8
CDR3aa: CASSFTAGSYNEQFF
CDR3nt: TGTGCCAGCAGCTTCACCGCCGGCTCCTACAATGAGCAGTTCTTC

abundance: .
d_gene: .
j_gene: TRBJ2-4
v_gene: TRBV5-1
CDR3aa: CASSFGPSETNIQYF
CDR3nt: TGCGCCAGCAGCTTCGGGCCCAGCGAAACCAACATTCAGTACTTC

abundance: .
d_gene: .
j_gene: TRBJ2-3
v_gene: TRBV5-1
CDR3aa: CASSLIGSGTDTQYF
CDR3nt: TGCGCCAGCAGCTTGATTGGGTCTGGGACAGATACGCAGTATTTT

abundance: .
d_gene: TRBD2
j_gene: TRBJ2-7
v_gene: TRBV6-5
CDR3aa: CASRSPAGGSYEQYF
CDR3nt: TGTGCCAGCAGGAGCCCAGCGGGAGGCTCCTACGAGCAGTACTTC

abundance: .
d_gene: .
j_gene: TRBJ2-1
v_gene: TRBV2
CDR3aa: CASRPGPDGEQFF
CDR3nt: TGTGCCAGCAGACCCGGACCTGACGGGGAGCAGTTCTTC

abundance: .
d_gene: TRBD2
j_gene: TRBJ2-7
v_gene: TRBV18
CDR3aa: CASSPTGTSGRAREQYF
CDR3nt: TGTGCCAGCTCACCAACCGGGACTAGCGGGAGGGCCAGAGAGCAGTACTTC

abundance: once
d_gene: .
j_gene: TRBJ2-2
v_gene: TRBV18
CDR3aa: CASSPQLGAPNTGELFF
CDR3nt: TGTGCCAGCTCACCACAACTGGGAGCACCGAACACCGGGGAGCTGTTTTTT

abundance: once
d_gene: TRBD1
j_gene: TRBJ2-1
v_gene: TRBV30
CDR3aa: CAWSVDRGNEQFF
CDR3nt: TGTGCCTGGAGTGTAGACAGGGGAAATGAGCAGTTCTTC

abundance: .
d_gene: .
j_gene: TRBJ1-1
v_gene: TRBV9
CDR3aa: CASSVQDSTEAFF
CDR3nt: TGTGCCAGCAGCGTACAGGACAGCACTGAAGCTTTCTTT

abundance: .
d_gene: .
j_gene: TRBJ1-4
v_gene: TRBV11-2
CDR3aa: CASSLDLRGEKLFF
CDR3nt: TGTGCCAGCAGCTTAGATCTCCGGGGTGAAAAACTGTTTTTT

abundance: .
d_gene: .
j_gene: TRBJ1-4
v_gene: TRBV6-5
CDR3aa: CASSYPGASNEKLFF
CDR3nt: TGTGCCAGCAGTTACCCAGGGGCGTCTAATGAAAAACTGTTTTTT

abundance: .
d_gene: TRBD2
j_gene: TRBJ2-2
v_gene: TRBV15
CDR3aa: CATSTSRGWAGAPNTGELFF
CDR3nt: TGTGCCACCAGCACGTCCCGCGGATGGGCGGGAGCTCCTAACACCGGGGAGCTGTTTTTT

abundance: .
d_gene: .
j_gene: TRBJ1-3
v_gene: TRBV7-2
CDR3aa: CASSSLSYSGNTIYF
CDR3nt: TGTGCCAGCAGCTCCTTGAGTTATTCTGGAAACACCATATATTTT

abundance: .
d_gene: .
j_gene: TRBJ1-3
v_gene: TRBV19
CDR3aa: CASSIDAGRSSGNTIYF
CDR3nt: TGTGCCAGTAGTATAGATGCGGGACGAAGCTCTGGAAACACCATATATTTT

abundance: .
d_gene: TRBD1
j_gene: TRBJ2-7
v_gene: TRBV7-9
CDR3aa: CASTPTSMRDRGEQYF
CDR3nt: TGTGCCAGCACCCCCACGTCTATGCGGGACAGGGGCGAGCAGTACTTC

abundance: .
d_gene: TRBD1
j_gene: TRBJ1-2
v_gene: TRBV28
CDR3aa: CASSLGQGINYGYTF
CDR3nt: TGTGCCAGCAGTCTAGGACAGGGGATAAACTATGGCTACACCTTC

abundance: .
d_gene: TRBD2
j_gene: TRBJ2-1
v_gene: TRBV19
CDR3aa: CASSIMGGRDSDEQFF
CDR3nt: TGTGCCAGTAGTATAATGGGCGGGAGGGATTCCGATGAGCAGTTCTTC

abundance: .
d_gene: .
j_gene: TRBJ2-1
v_gene: TRBV4-2
CDR3aa: CASSQDRERSYNEQFF
CDR3nt: TGTGCCAGCAGCCAAGATAGAGAGCGGTCCTACAATGAGCAGTTCTTC

abundance: .
d_gene: .
j_gene: TRBJ1-2
v_gene: TRBV29-1
CDR3aa: CSVEVSGAPALGGYTF
CDR3nt: TGCAGCGTTGAAGTTTCGGGGGCCCCTGCCCTAGGTGGATACACCTTC

abundance: .
d_gene: .
j_gene: TRBJ2-7
v_gene: TRBV19
CDR3aa: CASRRGYEQYF
CDR3nt: TGTGCCTCGCGGAGGGGCTACGAGCAGTACTTC

abundance: .
d_gene: TRBD2
j_gene: TRBJ2-7
v_gene: TRBV20-1
CDR3aa: CSARGRAEQYF
CDR3nt: TGCAGTGCCCGGGGGAGGGCCGAGCAGTACTTC

abundance: .
d_gene: TRBD2
j_gene: TRBJ2-5
v_gene: TRBV5-1
CDR3aa: CASRRYSGRKTQYF
CDR3nt: TGCGCCAGCAGACGCTATAGCGGGAGAAAGACCCAGTACTTC

abundance: once
d_gene: TRBD2
j_gene: TRBJ2-1
v_gene: TRBV28
CDR3aa: CASSLAGGTYNEQFF
CDR3nt: TGTGCCAGCAGCCTAGCGGGAGGGACCTACAATGAGCAGTTCTTC

abundance: .
d_gene: TRBD1
j_gene: TRBJ1-5
v_gene: TRBV5-1
CDR3aa: CASSLEGAGGSQPQHF
CDR3nt: TGCGCCAGCAGCTTGGAGGGGGCAGGGGGCAGTCAGCCCCAGCATTTT

abundance: few
d_gene: .
j_gene: TRBJ1-1
v_gene: TRBV7-9
CDR3aa: CASSPPRLMNTEAFF
CDR3nt: TGTGCCAGCAGCCCCCCCCGCCTAATGAACACTGAAGCTTTCTTT

abundance: .
d_gene: TRBD2
j_gene: TRBJ2-7
v_gene: TRBV18
CDR3aa: CASSGGRFSYEQYF
CDR3nt: TGTGCCAGCTCAGGCGGGAGATTCTCCTACGAGCAGTACTTC

abundance: .
d_gene: TRBD2
j_gene: TRBJ2-7
v_gene: TRBV7-9
CDR3aa: CALGPSGTYEQYF
CDR3nt: TGTGCCCTCGGGCCTAGCGGGACCTACGAGCAGTACTTC

abundance: .
d_gene: .
j_gene: TRBJ2-1
v_gene: TRBV7-2
CDR3aa: CASSSQGGNEQFF
CDR3nt: TGTGCCAGCAGCTCCCAGGGGGGCAATGAGCAGTTCTTC

abundance: .
d_gene: .
j_gene: TRBJ2-3
v_gene: TRBV7-2
CDR3aa: CASSYRGTDTQYF
CDR3nt: TGTGCCAGCAGCTATAGAGGCACAGATACGCAGTATTTT

abundance: .
d_gene: .
j_gene: TRBJ1-5
v_gene: TRBV19
CDR3aa: CASSLGQGSQPQHF
CDR3nt: TGTGCCAGTAGTTTGGGGCAGGGCAGTCAGCCCCAGCATTTT

abundance: once
d_gene: TRBD1
j_gene: TRBJ1-2
v_gene: TRBV2
CDR3aa: CARSSLAQGAGYTF
CDR3nt: TGTGCCAGGAGTTCGCTAGCGCAGGGGGCTGGCTACACCTTC

abundance: .
d_gene: TRBD1
j_gene: TRBJ1-2
v_gene: TRBV27
CDR3aa: CASSLRDRAGYTF
CDR3nt: TGTGCCAGCAGTTTACGGGACAGGGCTGGCTACACCTTC

abundance: few
d_gene: TRBD1
j_gene: TRBJ2-5
v_gene: TRBV19
CDR3aa: CASRATGGSGETQYF
CDR3nt: TGTGCCAGTAGGGCTACAGGGGGCAGCGGGGAGACCCAGTACTTC

abundance: .
d_gene: TRBD2
j_gene: TRBJ2-2
v_gene: TRBV9
CDR3aa: CASSGSSGKGTGELFF
CDR3nt: TGTGCCAGCAGCGGTTCTAGCGGGAAGGGGACCGGGGAGCTGTTTTTT

abundance: .
d_gene: TRBD2
j_gene: TRBJ2-3
v_gene: TRBV10-3
CDR3aa: CASQLAGGTDTQYF
CDR3nt: TGTGCCAGCCAACTAGCGGGAGGCACAGATACGCAGTATTTT

abundance: .
d_gene: .
j_gene: TRBJ1-2
v_gene: TRBV10-1
CDR3aa: CASSLKPPSNYGYTF
CDR3nt: TGCGCCAGCAGTCTGAAGCCCCCAAGTAACTATGGCTACACCTTC

abundance: .
d_gene: .
j_gene: TRBJ1-3
v_gene: TRBV6-6
CDR3aa: CASSYSGGSGNTIYF
CDR3nt: TGTGCCAGCAGTTACTCTGGGGGCTCTGGAAACACCATATATTTT

abundance: .
d_gene: .
j_gene: TRBJ2-2
v_gene: TRBV28
CDR3aa: CASSVTNTGELFF
CDR3nt: TGTGCCAGCAGTGTAACGAACACCGGGGAGCTGTTTTTT

abundance: .
d_gene: TRBD2
j_gene: TRBJ2-2
v_gene: TRBV7-3
CDR3aa: CASSLTAGYTGELFF
CDR3nt: TGTGCCAGCAGCTTAACAGCGGGATATACCGGGGAGCTGTTTTTT

abundance: once
d_gene: TRBD1
j_gene: TRBJ1-3
v_gene: TRBV28
CDR3aa: CASRDRVNTIYF
CDR3nt: TGTGCCAGCCGGGACAGGGTGAACACCATATATTTT

abundance: .
d_gene: TRBD1
j_gene: TRBJ2-7
v_gene: TRBV15
CDR3aa: CATSRSSRDRGYEQYF
CDR3nt: TGTGCCACCAGCAGATCTTCGCGGGACAGGGGCTACGAGCAGTACTTC

abundance: .
d_gene: .
j_gene: TRBJ1-5
v_gene: TRBV4-1
CDR3aa: CASSPQNSPLYRENNQPQHF
CDR3nt: TGCGCCAGCAGCCCCCAAAATTCGCCGTTGTACAGGGAGAACAATCAGCCCCAGCATTTT

abundance: .
d_gene: .
j_gene: TRBJ2-7
v_gene: TRBV29-1
CDR3aa: CSVQGPYEQYF
CDR3nt: TGCAGCGTCCAAGGACCCTACGAGCAGTACTTC

abundance: .
d_gene: .
j_gene: TRBJ2-2
v_gene: TRBV11-3
CDR3aa: CASSPGVNGELFF
CDR3nt: TGTGCCAGCAGCCCAGGGGTTAACGGGGAGCTGTTTTTT

abundance: once
d_gene: TRBD1
j_gene: TRBJ1-4
v_gene: TRBV11-2
CDR3aa: CASSPYGGRRGTGFEKLFF
CDR3nt: TGTGCCAGCAGCCCATATGGGGGGCGAAGGGGGACAGGATTTGAAAAACTGTTTTTT

abundance: once
d_gene: .
j_gene: TRBJ2-7
v_gene: TRBV7-8
CDR3aa: CASSLEAGRAAYEQYF
CDR3nt: TGTGCCAGCAGCTTAGAGGCTGGCAGGGCCGCCTACGAGCAGTACTTC

abundance: once
d_gene: TRBD1
j_gene: TRBJ2-1
v_gene: TRBV28
CDR3aa: CASFPFRDRGPQNEQFF
CDR3nt: TGTGCCAGCTTCCCATTCCGGGACAGGGGGCCCCAGAATGAGCAGTTCTTC

abundance: .
d_gene: .
j_gene: TRBJ2-7
v_gene: TRBV9
CDR3aa: CASSPRWAYEQYF
CDR3nt: TGTGCCAGCAGCCCGCGTTGGGCCTACGAGCAGTACTTC

abundance: .
d_gene: TRBD1
j_gene: TRBJ1-1
v_gene: TRBV6-5
CDR3aa: CASSRGTGNTEAFF
CDR3nt: TGTGCCAGCAGTCGTGGGACAGGGAACACTGAAGCTTTCTTT